Described below is a single T cell receptor beta chain sequence and its context. Method: immunoSEQ multiplex PCR; TCRdb's copy keeps in-frame clones and lacks some. The sample yields roughly 130,000 clones, around nine tenths seen once. The sample originates from a study of control samples from healthy donors and cancer patients. The sample was blood. The source of this sequence is a young man in good health.

The CDR3, as DNA: TGTGCCAGCAGCCGGTCGGGCCAAGAGACCCAGTACTTC. As protein: CASSRSGQETQYF. The V call is TRBV7-2, the J call TRBJ2-5; D remains ambiguous. V lost 5 bases, J lost 1 base, and 8 bases lay in between. The CDR3 sequence is 13 residues long. Germline V gene lookup returns CDR1 SGHTA and CDR2 FQGNSA.